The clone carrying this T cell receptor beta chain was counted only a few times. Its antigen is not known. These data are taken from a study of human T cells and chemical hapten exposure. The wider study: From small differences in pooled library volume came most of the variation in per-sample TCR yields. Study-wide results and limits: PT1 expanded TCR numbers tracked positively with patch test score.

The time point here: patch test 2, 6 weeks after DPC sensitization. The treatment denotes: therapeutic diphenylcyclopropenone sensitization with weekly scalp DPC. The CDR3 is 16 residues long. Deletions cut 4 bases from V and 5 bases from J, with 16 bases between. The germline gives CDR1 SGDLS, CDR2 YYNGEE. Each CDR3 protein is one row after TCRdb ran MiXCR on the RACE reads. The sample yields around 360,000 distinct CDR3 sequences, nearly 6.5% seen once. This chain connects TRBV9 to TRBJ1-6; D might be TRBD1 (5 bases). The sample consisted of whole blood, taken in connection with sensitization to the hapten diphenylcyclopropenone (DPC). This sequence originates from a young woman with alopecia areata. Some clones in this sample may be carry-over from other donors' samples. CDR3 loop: CASSSPPGRDNSPLHF. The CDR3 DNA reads TGTGCCAGCAGCTCTCCCCCGGGACGGGATAATTCACCCCTCCACTTT.